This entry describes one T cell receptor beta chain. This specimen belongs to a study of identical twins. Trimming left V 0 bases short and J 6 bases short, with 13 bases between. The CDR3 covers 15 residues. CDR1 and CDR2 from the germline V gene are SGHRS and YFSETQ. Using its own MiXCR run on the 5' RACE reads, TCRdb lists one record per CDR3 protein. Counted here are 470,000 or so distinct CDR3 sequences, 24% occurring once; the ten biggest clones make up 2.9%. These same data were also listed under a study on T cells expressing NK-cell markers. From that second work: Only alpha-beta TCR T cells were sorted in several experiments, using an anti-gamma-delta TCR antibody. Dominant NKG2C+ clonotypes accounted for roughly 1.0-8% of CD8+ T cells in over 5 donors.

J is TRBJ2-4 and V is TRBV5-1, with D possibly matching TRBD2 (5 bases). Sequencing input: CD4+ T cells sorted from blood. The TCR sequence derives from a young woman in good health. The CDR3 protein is CASSLGGSGINIQYF. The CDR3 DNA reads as TGCGCCAGCAGCTTGGGAGGAAGCGGTATAAACATTCAGTACTTC. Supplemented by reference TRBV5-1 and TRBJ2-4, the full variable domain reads KAGVTQTPRYLIKTRGQQVTLSCSPISGHRSVSWYQQTPGQGLQFLFEYFSETQRNKGNFPGRFSGRQFSNSRSEMNVSTLELGDSALYLCASSLGGSGINIQYFGAGTRLSVL.